These 32 T cell receptor beta chains were all obtained from the same sample, sequenced in a study of shared clonotypes between healthy human individuals. TCRdb keeps only in-frame clones here, not all; method: immunoSEQ multiplex PCR. The profile shows around 530,000 clones, roughly 72% of them singletons. The sample was PBMCs. The receptors shown here come from a woman aged 40 to 50 in good health. Some clones in this sample may be carry-over from other donors' samples.

The CDR3, as DNA: TGTGCCAGCAGCCCCGGGACTCACCTAGCCAAAAACATTCAGTACTTC. Protein product: CASSPGTHLAKNIQYF. The rearrangement uses TRBV5-8 and TRBJ2-4, with D possibly matching TRBD2 (6 bases). The V end lost 4 bases, the J end lost 0 bases, and 14 bases lay between the germline ends. Germline-derived CDR1 and CDR2 are SGHTS and YDEGEE. The CDR3 is 16 amino acids.

The gene calls are TRBV27 and TRBJ2-7; 7 bases match TRBD1. Trimming at V came to 6 bases and at J to 4 bases, leaving 12 bases not matched to a gene. The CDR3 consists of 15 residues. Germline CDR1 is MNHEY and CDR2 is SMNVEV (reference sequence). The CDR3 reads CASSRAGTAPYEQYF. CDR3 bases: TGTGCCAGCAGCCGAGCCGGGACAGCACCTTACGAGCAGTACTTC.

The rearrangement links TRBV7-9 to TRBJ1-5, with D possibly being TRBD1 (6 bases). The CDR3 runs 14 residues. Per germline, CDR1 SEHNR and CDR2 FQNEAQ (reference sequence). Trimming left V 5 bases short and J 3 bases short, with 11 bases between. The CDR3 DNA follows: TGTGCCAGCAGCCTTACAGGGAACAATCAGCCCCAGCATTTT. The encoded protein is CASSLTGNNQPQHF.

This chain links TRBV2 with TRBJ2-7, with a weak D call TRBD2 (5 bases). CDR3 length: 13 residues. In germline, CDR1 is SNHLY, CDR2 FYNNEI. Deletions cut 5 bases from V and 6 bases from J, with 14 bases between. CDR3 protein: CASSLAGGREQYF. CDR3 nucleotides: TGTGCCAGCAGTCTGGCAGGCGGGCGCGAGCAGTACTTC.

This clone was seen only once. The V and J genes are TRBV4-3 and TRBJ2-7; D may be TRBD1 (6 bases). This CDR3 contains 15 residues. V was trimmed by 1 base and J by 1 base, leaving 11 bases between them. Looked up from germline, CDR1 is LGHNA and CDR2 is YSLEER. The CDR3 nucleotides are TGCGCCAGCAGCCAAGCCCAGGGGCCTTCCTACGAGCAGTACTTC. This gives the protein CASSQAQGPSYEQYF.

The chain carries TRBV7-9 and TRBJ2-2; D is unclear. This CDR3 has 12 residues. Germline CDR1 SEHNR, CDR2 FQNEAQ (reference sequence). V lost 5 bases to trimming and J lost 4 bases, with 5 bases between them. The CDR3 region has the DNA TGTGCCAGCAGCCTGATCACCGGGGAGCTGTTTTTT. Its translation is CASSLITGELFF.

This clone was detected a few times. The rearrangement links TRBV4-2 to TRBJ2-1; 12 positions match TRBD2. Germline trimming cut 1 base from V and 5 bases from J; bases unmatched to any gene: 9. CDR1 LGHNA and CDR2 YNFKEQ come from the germline V gene. The CDR3 has 18 residues. As DNA, the CDR3 is TGTGCCAGCAGCCAAGCGCTAGCGGGAGGGCGGGGGGACAATGAGCAGTTCTTC. This sequence encodes CASSQALAGGRGDNEQFF.

This CDR3 is CASSWGPVTDTQYF. DNA of the CDR3: TGTGCCAGCAGCTGGGGACCTGTCACAGATACGCAGTATTTT. The rearrangement links TRBV5-6 to TRBJ2-3; D may match TRBD1 or TRBD2 (5 bases each). Germline assignment: CDR1 SGHDT and CDR2 YYEEEE. CDR3 length: 14 residues. Trimming took off 3 bases at V and 2 bases at J, with 10 bases between the two ends.

The chain is built from TRBV25-1 and TRBJ2-5, with D possibly TRBD2 on 6 matching bases. Trimming took off 4 bases at V and 5 bases at J, with 11 bases between the two ends. The CDR3 runs to 13 residues. CDR1 and CDR2 (germline): MGHDK, SYGVNS. CDR3 sequence (DNA): TGTGCCAGCAGTGTGCCGGGGAGGGAGACCCAGTACTTC. Translated, it gives CASSVPGRETQYF.

The CDR3 DNA is TGTGCCAGCAGCCAAGCTGGCAGCGGGAGGGGCGCGAACACCGGGGAGCTGTTTTTT. Translated, it gives CASSQAGSGRGANTGELFF. V is TRBV4-2 and J is TRBJ2-2, with 10 bases matching TRBD2. The germline gives CDR1 LGHNA, CDR2 YNFKEQ. The CDR3 is 19 residues long. Unmatched junction bases numbered 8, after V lost 1 base and J lost 0 bases.

In this sample, this clone turned up once. This rearrangement joins TRBV29-1 to TRBJ2-1; TRBD1 agrees at 8 bases. Germline CDR1 SQVTM, CDR2 ANQGSEA. J lost 7 bases, V lost 1 base, and 3 bases had no gene match. This CDR3 has 13 amino acids. The CDR3 sequence is CSVEGTGRNEQFF. Here the CDR3 DNA reads TGCAGCGTTGAAGGGACAGGGAGGAATGAGCAGTTCTTC.

The rearrangement uses TRBV19 and TRBJ1-5; no definite D call. The CDR3 is made up of 13 amino acids. CDR1 is LNHDA, CDR2 SQIVND, per germline (reference sequence). The V gene lost 5 bases and the J gene lost 2 bases, with 7 bases spanning the gap. DNA of the CDR3: TGTGCCAGTAGTCGGCAGCGCAATCAGCCCCAGCATTTT. Translating gives CASSRQRNQPQHF. The variable domain in full, completed from reference TRBV19 and TRBJ1-5, reads DGGITQSPKYLFRKEGQNVTLSCEQNLNHDAMYWYRQDPGQGLRLIYYSQIVNDFQKGDIAEGYSVSREKKESFPLTVTSAQKNPTAFYLCASSRQRNQPQHFGDGTRLSIL.

This clone was seen once. The V call is TRBV11-3, the J call TRBJ2-2, with D uncertain. The CDR3 is 12 amino acids. Germline CDR1 SGHNT, CDR2 YENEEA. V shed 5 bases and J shed 7 bases, with 8 bases lying between them. CDR3 sequence reads: CASSRVDGELFF. In nucleotides, the CDR3 is TGTGCCAGCAGCCGGGTGGACGGGGAGCTGTTTTTT.

The gene calls are TRBV6-5 and TRBJ2-3; D uncertain. V shed 0 bases and J shed 3 bases, with 10 bases lying between them. Germline CDR1 is MNHEY and CDR2 is SVGAGI. The CDR3 consists of 15 residues. The chain's CDR3 is CASSYSRVGTDTQYF. The CDR3 DNA reads as TGTGCCAGCAGTTACTCTAGGGTAGGGACAGATACGCAGTATTTT.

A remark on this clone: A much larger clonotype is one base distant, so this may be a read error. In this CDR3 the conserved last residue, phenylalanine or tryptophan, is missing, so a read error is likely. The gene calls are TRBV6-1 and TRBJ1-2; 7 bases line up with TRBD1. Germline CDR1 is MNHNS and CDR2 is SASEGT. CDR3 length equals 14 residues. J lost 4 bases, V lost 6 bases, and 8 bases had no gene match. The CDR3 DNA is TGTGCCAGCAGCGCCGGGACAGTCCTCTATGGCTACACCTCC. This encodes CASSAGTVLYGYTS.

The genes are TRBV9 and TRBJ2-1; 8 bases fit TRBD2. In germline, CDR1 is SGDLS, CDR2 YYNGEE. This CDR3 spans 15 amino acids. The V and J ends lost 4 bases and 3 bases, in that order; junction bases with no gene match: 6. The CDR3 sequence: CASSIIAGSYNEQFF. The CDR3 region has the DNA TGTGCCAGCAGCATTATAGCGGGAAGCTACAATGAGCAGTTCTTC.

The J gene is TRBJ1-4, the V gene TRBV28, with D tentatively TRBD1 (5 bases). The ends were cut back, 8 bases at V and 10 bases at J, with 20 bases in the middle. CDR3 length: 14 amino acids. From germline, CDR1 is MDHEN and CDR2 SYDVKM. The CDR3 spells CASRSGQGVGKLFF. The CDR3 nucleotides are TGTGCCAGCCGGAGTGGGCAGGGCGTCGGAAAACTGTTTTTT.

This clone was observed once. The same CDR3 can be traced to other DNA sequences in this sample. The chain couples TRBV25-1 to TRBJ2-1; 8 bases are a match to TRBD1. The germline V gene encodes CDR1 MGHDK and CDR2 SYGVNS. V lost 3 bases and J lost 5; bases outside the gene matches: 6. This CDR3 spans 15 amino acids. CDR3 residues: CASSDPGQGDNEQFF. In nucleotides, the CDR3 is TGTGCCAGCAGTGACCCTGGACAGGGCGACAATGAGCAGTTCTTC.

The CDR3 is CASSLGRSEAFF. DNA of the CDR3: TGTGCCAGCAGCTTGGGACGGTCTGAAGCTTTCTTT. The chain uses TRBV11-2 and TRBJ1-1; possibly TRBD1 for D (5 bases). The CDR3 is 12 amino acids. Germline V gives CDR1 SGHAT, CDR2 FQNNGV. V was trimmed by 3 bases and J by 6 bases, leaving 8 bases between them.

This clone was seen once. The CDR3 region is CASSLLPVPLTNTEAFF. In DNA, the CDR3 is TGTGCCAGCAGCTTATTACCTGTCCCCTTGACGAACACTGAAGCTTTCTTT. This chain links TRBV7-9 with TRBJ1-1; D is unclear. CDR3 size: 17 residues. V gave up 2 bases and J gave up 1 base, with 17 bases separating them. Germline-derived CDR1 and CDR2 are SEHNR and FQNEAQ (reference sequence).

CDR3 DNA sequence: TGCAGTGCTAGCCGGTCCTACGAGCAGTACTTC. It is translated as CSASRSYEQYF. The chain recombines TRBV20-1 with TRBJ2-7; no clear D. Per the germline V gene, CDR1 is DFQATT and CDR2 is SNEGSKA (reference sequence). The ends were cut back, 3 bases at V and 1 base at J, with 4 bases in the middle. The CDR3 runs to 11 residues.

This clone was recorded only once. The chain couples TRBV25-1 to TRBJ2-7, with D tentatively TRBD1 or TRBD2 (5 bases each). The CDR3 has 14 residues. Germline loops: CDR1 MGHDK, CDR2 SYGVNS. V was clipped by 1 base and J by 4 bases, with 11 bases between them. CDR3 nucleotide sequence: TGTGCCAGCAGTGAATTTGGGGGTATTTACGAGCAGTACTTC. This gives the protein CASSEFGGIYEQYF.

V and J are TRBV7-2 and TRBJ2-5, with D possibly matching TRBD2 (5 bases). The germline CDR1 and CDR2 sequences are SGHTA and FQGNSA. The germline V and J ends were trimmed by 5 bases and 4 bases, with 26 bases remaining between them. The CDR3 contains 18 residues. The CDR3 sequence: CASSPQTNWGADRETQYF. In nucleotides, the CDR3 is TGTGCCAGCAGCCCTCAGACCAACTGGGGAGCAGACCGAGAGACCCAGTACTTC.

The chain employs TRBV5-1 and TRBJ2-5; 7 bases match TRBD1. The V and J ends lost 4 bases and 5 bases, in that order; junction bases with no gene match: 5. This CDR3 spans 13 amino acids. The germline CDR1 and CDR2 sequences are SGHRS and YFSETQ. The CDR3 region has the DNA TGCGCCAGCAGCGCCGGGACAGTGGAGACCCAGTACTTC. This sequence encodes CASSAGTVETQYF.

The chain couples TRBV6-5 to TRBJ2-7, with 9 bases identical to TRBD1. V gave up 0 bases and J gave up 4 bases; unmatched junction bases: 7. The CDR3 runs 16 residues. Germline CDR1 is MNHEY and CDR2 is SVGAGI. This CDR3 reads CASSYSMTGGLYEQYF. The CDR3 DNA reads TGTGCCAGCAGTTACTCGATGACAGGGGGTCTTTACGAGCAGTACTTC.

This chain links TRBV11-2 with TRBJ2-1, with 7 nucleotides matching TRBD2. V lost 3 bases to trimming and J lost 2 bases; unmatched junction nucleotides: 4. The CDR3 is 15 amino acids. Germline V gene sequence: CDR1 SGHAT, CDR2 FQNNGV. The CDR3 reads CASSLERGPYNEQFF. CDR3 nucleotide sequence: TGTGCCAGCAGCTTGGAGCGGGGACCCTACAATGAGCAGTTCTTC. Combining the CDR3 with reference TRBV11-2 and TRBJ2-1 gives the whole variable domain EAGVAQSPRYKIIEKRQSVAFWCNPISGHATLYWYQQILGQGPKLLIQFQNNGVVDDSQLPKDRFSAERLKGVDSTLKIQPAKLEDSAVYLCASSLERGPYNEQFFGPGTRLTVL.

The rearrangement uses TRBV6-1 and TRBJ1-2; tentatively, D is TRBD1 (5 bases). V lost 3 bases and J lost 5, with 13 bases in between. Germline CDR1 reads MNHNS; CDR2 reads SASEGT. The CDR3 extends over 14 amino acids. CDR3 residues: CASSEGPSAYGYTF. The CDR3, as DNA: TGTGCCAGCAGTGAGGGACCCTCTGCATATGGCTACACCTTC.

In DNA, the CDR3 is TGTGCCAGCACTTGGAGAGGAAACACCATATATTTT. It translates to CASTWRGNTIYF. The chain carries TRBV2 and TRBJ1-3; D unresolved. Germline loops: CDR1 SNHLY, CDR2 FYNNEI. V gave up 7 bases and J gave up 4 bases, with 8 bases separating them. The CDR3 consists of 12 residues.

CDR3 sequence: CASAVIRQFSYNEQFF. The CDR3 DNA is TGTGCCAGCGCAGTAATCAGACAGTTCTCCTACAATGAGCAGTTCTTC. The V gene is TRBV27, the J gene TRBJ2-1; maybe TRBD1 (5 bases). V lost 8 bases and J 0 bases, leaving 17 bases between the germline ends. Germline assignment: CDR1 MNHEY and CDR2 SMNVEV (reference sequence). The CDR3 runs 16 residues.

The CDR3 DNA sequence: TGCGCCAGCAGCATACACGGGACAGTCTATAATTCACCCCTCCACTTT. Its translation: CASSIHGTVYNSPLHF. The chain uses TRBV5-1 and TRBJ1-6; 7 positions agree with TRBD1. V lost 4 bases and J lost 3; bases outside the gene matches: 7. The CDR3 loop spans 16 amino acids. CDR1 and CDR2 from the germline V gene are SGHRS and YFSETQ.

V usage is TRBV28 and J usage is TRBJ1-4, with D tentatively TRBD1 (5 bases). Trimming removed 6 bases from V and 7 bases from J, with 12 bases in between. The CDR3 runs to 13 residues. Germline CDR1 and CDR2: MDHEN and SYDVKM. The CDR3 reads CASRRGDPEKLFF. The CDR3 nucleotides read TGTGCCAGCAGAAGGGGCGATCCTGAAAAACTGTTTTTT.

The chain joins TRBV11-2 to TRBJ2-2; 11 bases are shared with TRBD2. The V gene's germline CDR1 is SGHAT and CDR2 FQNNGV. The CDR3 runs to 18 residues. After removal of 4 bases from V and 10 bases from J, the junction contained 17 bases not matched to a gene. This CDR3 reads CASSSRGGLAALPLELFF. CDR3 nucleotide sequence: TGTGCCAGCAGCTCCAGGGGGGGACTAGCGGCCTTGCCACTGGAGCTGTTTTTT.